The next 24 T cell receptor beta chains were all read from a single sample in a study of T cell repertoires in cytomegalovirus infection. TCRdb re-called the reads through MiXCR, storing one row per CDR3 protein. The sample records almost 500,000 distinct CDR3 sequences, about 11% being singletons. The sequencing sample was made of PBMCs. These receptors came from a human donor in good health (CMV status not recorded). Some clones in this sample may be carry-over from other donors' samples.

A few counts support this clonotype. The chain is built from TRBV6-6 and TRBJ1-4, with 11 bases matching TRBD1. CDR3 length equals 18 residues. Trimming cost V 3 bases and J 6 bases; bases outside gene matches: 12. CDR1 and CDR2 (germline): MNHNY, SVGAGI (reference sequence). CDR3 sequence: CASSYIGDRGFPYEKLFF. The CDR3 DNA reads TGTGCCAGCAGTTATATCGGGGACAGGGGGTTCCCTTATGAAAAACTGTTTTTT.

This clonotype was seen at least ten times. The chain recombines TRBV19 with TRBJ2-2; D is unresolved. V dropped 1 base and J dropped 1 base, with 4 bases sitting between them. The CDR3 sequence is 14 residues long. In germline, CDR1 is LNHDA, CDR2 SQIVND (reference sequence). CDR3 nucleotides: TGTGCCAGTAGTATAGCTAAGAACACCGGGGAGCTGTTTTTT. This encodes CASSIAKNTGELFF.

This chain joins TRBV20-1 and TRBJ1-2, with D maybe TRBD1 (6 bases). The CDR3 has 15 amino acids. Germline CDR1 and CDR2: DFQATT and SNEGSKA (reference sequence). Trimming left V 0 bases short and J 4 bases short, with 15 bases between. The chain's CDR3 is CSARDRGAVSYGYTF. DNA for the CDR3: TGCAGTGCTAGAGATCGGGGGGCCGTTAGCTATGGCTACACCTTC.

This chain uses TRBV3-1 with TRBJ2-2; D gene unclear. There are 14 residues in the CDR3. Germline V gene sequence: CDR1 LGHDT, CDR2 YNNKEL (reference sequence). Trimming took 1 base from V and 2 from J, leaving 5 bases between them. The CDR3 DNA sequence: TGTGCCAGCAGCCAAGCCCATAACACCGGGGAGCTGTTTTTT. Its translation: CASSQAHNTGELFF.

A few counts support this clonotype. V and J are TRBV25-1 and TRBJ1-2; D gene uncertain. CDR3 length equals 14 residues. V was trimmed by 3 bases and J by 8 bases, leaving 16 bases between them. The germline V gene has CDR1 MGHDK and CDR2 SYGVNS. The CDR3 loop reads CASSDLMIGSGYTF. Here the CDR3 DNA reads TGTGCCAGCAGTGACCTTATGATCGGGAGCGGCTACACCTTC.

In this sample, this clonotype turned up many times. The rearrangement joins TRBV11-2 to TRBJ2-1; no clear D gene. Germline CDR1 and CDR2: SGHAT and FQNNGV. V was trimmed by 4 bases and J by 4 bases, leaving 17 bases between them. The CDR3 is 16 amino acids. The CDR3 here is CASSSPGPWGYNEQFF. Written as DNA, the CDR3 is TGTGCCAGCAGCTCTCCCGGGCCATGGGGTTACAATGAGCAGTTCTTC.

This clonotype showed up many times. J is TRBJ2-1 and V is TRBV7-9; the match to TRBD2 covers 9 bases. J lost 7 bases, V lost 3 bases, and 10 bases had no gene match. Germline V gene data show CDR1 as SEHNR and CDR2 as FQNEAQ (reference sequence). The CDR3 consists of 16 residues. The CDR3 DNA is TGTGCCAGCAGCTTTAGCCCTTCTAGCGGGATAAATGAGCAGTTCTTC. Its translation is CASSFSPSSGINEQFF.

This clonotype was recorded a few times. The chain is built from TRBV18 and TRBJ1-5; D is ambiguous. The CDR3 is 17 residues long. Germline loops: CDR1 KGHSH, CDR2 LQKENI. The ends were cut back, 3 bases at V and 4 bases at J, with 19 bases in the middle. This CDR3 is CASSPGGGNRPNQPQHF. The CDR3 DNA follows: TGTGCCAGCTCACCTGGAGGAGGGAATAGACCTAATCAGCCCCAGCATTTT. Using reference TRBV18 and TRBJ1-5 for the parts outside the CDR3, the full variable domain is NAGVMQNPRHLVRRRGQEARLRCSPMKGHSHVYWYRQLPEEGLKFMVYLQKENIIDESGMPKERFSAEFPKEGPSILRIQQVVRGDSAAYFCASSPGGGNRPNQPQHFGDGTRLSIL.

This clonotype was seen many times. This sequence joins TRBV18 and TRBJ2-1; the D is unclear. Germline V gene lookup returns CDR1 KGHSH and CDR2 LQKENI. This CDR3 contains 16 residues. The ends were cut back, 2 bases at V and 1 base at J, with 12 bases in the middle. CDR3: CASSPVPDLSYNEQFF. The DNA for the CDR3 is TGTGCCAGCTCACCAGTCCCCGATTTATCCTACAATGAGCAGTTCTTC.

This chain connects TRBV19 to TRBJ2-1; D may be TRBD2 (6 bases). The V gene lost 7 bases and the J gene lost 5 bases, with 18 bases spanning the gap. The germline V gene encodes CDR1 LNHDA and CDR2 SQIVND (reference sequence). This CDR3 spans 15 amino acids. The CDR3 spells CASTDPGLDDNEQFF. The CDR3 nucleotides read TGTGCCAGTACGGACCCGGGACTTGACGACAATGAGCAGTTCTTC.

This clonotype has just a few counts. The chain joins TRBV7-3 to TRBJ2-1; TRBD2 is a possible D gene (6 bases). Looked up from germline, CDR1 is SGHTA and CDR2 is FQGTGA. The V end was cut by 2 bases, the J end by 5 bases, with 16 bases between. The length of the CDR3 is 16 residues. The CDR3 DNA follows: TGTGCCAGCAGCTTAGAGGGCGGGGCTCCCCACAATGAGCAGTTCTTC. Encoded protein: CASSLEGGAPHNEQFF. Filled out from reference TRBV7-3 and TRBJ2-1, the complete variable domain reads GAGVSQTPSNKVTEKGKYVELRCDPISGHTALYWYRQSLGQGPEFLIYFQGTGAADDSGLPNDRFFAVRPEGSVSTLKIQRTERGDSAVYLCASSLEGGAPHNEQFFGPGTRLTVL.

This clonotype appeared once. Possible read error: a much larger clone is one base away. This CDR3 reads CASLDRVSTETFF. The CDR3 DNA is TGTGCCAGTCTCGACAGGGTAAGCACTGAAACTTTCTTT. The chain couples TRBV7-9 to TRBJ1-1; 7 nucleotides align to TRBD1. Germline loops: CDR1 SEHNR, CDR2 FQNEAQ (reference sequence). This CDR3 has 13 residues.

The chain recombines TRBV20-1 with TRBJ1-1; D unclear. The length of the CDR3 is 12 residues. Germline CDR1 is DFQATT and CDR2 is SNEGSKA (reference sequence). The CDR3 nucleotides are TGCAGCTGGGGAGAGCATCAAACTGAAGCTTTCTTT. Translation: CSWGEHQTEAFF.

This sequence joins TRBV5-1 and TRBJ1-2; D is unresolved. Per the germline V gene, CDR1 is SGHRS and CDR2 is YFSETQ. V was pared by 7 bases and J by 8 bases, with 12 bases between. CDR3 length: 11 residues. This CDR3 reads CASLGRYGYTF. The CDR3 coding sequence is TGCGCCAGCTTAGGGAGATACGGCTACACCTTC.

This clonotype was observed many times. The chain couples TRBV27 to TRBJ1-2, with unresolved D. Per the germline V gene, CDR1 is MNHEY and CDR2 is SMNVEV (reference sequence). Deletions cut 0 bases from V and 4 bases from J, with 6 bases between. CDR3 length: 13 amino acids. The CDR3 DNA is TGTGCCAGCAGTTTATCTCCGAGCTATGGCTACACCTTC. Its translation is CASSLSPSYGYTF.

This clonotype was counted at least ten times. The chain carries TRBV11-2 and TRBJ2-5, with 10 bases aligning to TRBD2. The CDR3 is 18 residues long. From germline, CDR1 is SGHAT and CDR2 FQNNGV. Losses at the gene ends were 0 bases for V and 2 bases for J; bases not matched to a gene: 9. The CDR3 bases are TGTGCCAGCAGCTTAGATAATCTCAGCGGGGGGGCTCAAGAGACCCAGTACTTC. As protein: CASSLDNLSGGAQETQYF.

This clonotype has a count of ten or more. The chain is built from TRBV7-3 and TRBJ2-2; 8 positions agree with TRBD1. Unmatched junction bases numbered 8, after V lost 2 bases and J lost 6 bases. The germline V gene has CDR1 SGHTA and CDR2 FQGTGA. This CDR3 has 16 amino acids. CDR3 coding DNA: TGTGCCAGCAGCTTACAGGGGGCGCTGGGCCCCGGGGAGCTGTTTTTT. Its translation is CASSLQGALGPGELFF.

The rearrangement joins TRBV5-1 to TRBJ1-3; D unresolved. Germline-derived CDR1 and CDR2 are SGHRS and YFSETQ. This CDR3 region has 16 residues. The V end was cut by 4 bases, the J end by 0 bases, with 14 bases between. CDR3 sequence: CASSPRAATSGNTIYF. The CDR3 DNA reads TGCGCCAGCAGCCCTCGGGCCGCAACCTCTGGAAACACCATATATTTT. The complete variable domain, with remaining parts taken from reference TRBV5-1 and TRBJ1-3, reads KAGVTQTPRYLIKTRGQQVTLSCSPISGHRSVSWYQQTPGQGLQFLFEYFSETQRNKGNFPGRFSGRQFSNSRSEMNVSTLELGDSALYLCASSPRAATSGNTIYFGEGSWLTVV.

This clonotype appeared many times. The V gene is TRBV7-2, the J gene TRBJ1-2; D remains ambiguous. The CDR3 sequence is 12 residues long. Germline V lookup: CDR1 SGHTA, CDR2 FQGNSA. V was shortened by 8 bases and J by 8 bases, with 15 bases between the two germline ends. As DNA, the CDR3 is TGTGCCAGCGAACCAGACAAACAGGGCTACACCTTC. It translates to CASEPDKQGYTF.

This clonotype has at least ten counts. The genes are TRBV7-9 and TRBJ1-1; tentatively, D is TRBD1 (5 bases). CDR1 SEHNR and CDR2 FQNEAQ come from the germline V gene (reference sequence). This CDR3 contains 18 residues. V dropped 0 bases and J dropped 5 bases, with 22 bases sitting between them. The DNA for the CDR3 is TGTGCCAGCAGCTTAGCTCCCCGCCTCAGGGATGTGGGTACTGAAGCTTTCTTT. The encoded protein is CASSLAPRLRDVGTEAFF.

This clonotype was recorded a few times. The V call is TRBV29-1, the J call TRBJ2-1, with 12 positions matching TRBD1. The CDR3 runs 17 residues. Germline CDR1 reads SQVTM; CDR2 reads ANQGSEA. With 6 bases clipped from V and 6 bases from J, the junction kept 15 bases outside the gene matches. CDR3 in amino acids: CSVAGTGGSSVPNEQFF. The CDR3 coding sequence is TGCAGCGTAGCCGGGACAGGGGGCTCTTCCGTCCCCAATGAGCAGTTCTTC.

The DNA for the CDR3 is TGTGCCAGCAGCCAAGCCGACGAATATAATTCACCCCTCCACTTT. This encodes CASSQADEYNSPLHF. The V call is TRBV3-1, the J call TRBJ1-6, with D uncertain. There are 15 residues in the CDR3. Deletions cut 1 base from V and 4 bases from J, with 8 bases between. Germline CDR1 reads LGHDT; CDR2 reads YNNKEL (reference sequence). The variable domain in full, with the rest retrieved from reference TRBV3-1 and TRBJ1-6, is DTAVSQTPKYLVTQMGNDKSIKCEQNLGHDTMYWYKQDSKKFLKIMFSYNNKELIINETVPNRFSPKSPDKAHLNLHINSLELGDSAVYFCASSQADEYNSPLHFGNGTRLTVT.

This clonotype came up a few times. The V gene is TRBV5-5, the J gene TRBJ2-5; D may be TRBD1 (5 bases). This CDR3 is 12 amino acids long. Germline assignment: CDR1 SGHKS and CDR2 YYEKEE (reference sequence). Trimming removed 2 bases at V and 7 bases at J, with 9 bases between. The CDR3 is CASSLIGATQYF. DNA for the CDR3: TGTGCCAGCAGCTTAATTGGGGCGACCCAGTACTTC.

This clonotype was seen at least ten times. CDR3 sequence reads: CASSQIVDTQYF. CDR3 nucleotide sequence: TGTGCCAGCAGCCAAATAGTAGATACGCAGTATTTT. This sequence joins TRBV7-9 and TRBJ2-3; D remains ambiguous. This CDR3 is built from 12 residues. V gave up 5 bases and J gave up 5 bases, with 8 bases separating them. Germline V gene lookup returns CDR1 SEHNR and CDR2 FQNEAQ (reference sequence).